Listed below are T cell receptor beta chains from one sample, sequenced in a study of blood T cell repertoires in COVID-19. TCRdb's table, derived via immunoSEQ multiplex PCR, lists solely in-frame clones and lacks some. The sample lists approximately 190,000 clones, roughly four fifths occurring once. Sequencing was carried out using peripheral blood. These receptors were collected from a human donor with acute or convalescent COVID-19. The donor label of this sample is uncertain. The CDR3 runs from the conserved cysteine through the conserved F or W. A D gene is named only where the DNA matches it firmly. Clone size appears in some rows only: once, few, many, or a class for an expanded clone.

>NA|TRBV28|NA|TRBJ1-5
TGTGCCAGCAGTTCGACACAGGGTACGGGCAATCAGCCCCAGCATTTT
CASSSTQGTGNQPQHF
>TRBD2|TRBV9|few|TRBJ2-2
TGTGCCAGCAGCGTAGTGGCTGCGGGAGGGACCGGGGAGCTGTTTTTT
CASSVVAAGGTGELFF
>NA|TRBV15|NA|TRBJ2-5
TGTGCCACCAGCAGAGCCAGCGGAGGGGAGACCCAGTACTTC
CATSRASGGETQYF
>TRBD1|TRBV6-6|NA|TRBJ1-1
TGTGCCAGCACCCCGGGACAGGGGTCGTGGGCTTTCTTT
CASTPGQGSWAFF
>NA|TRBV7-8|NA|TRBJ2-2
TGTGCCAGCAGCTCCCCCGGGATAGGCGGGGAGCTGTTTTTT
CASSSPGIGGELFF
>TRBD1|TRBV7-6|NA|TRBJ1-6
TGTGCCAGCAGCCTAGAGACAGGGCCTAATTCACCCCTCCACTTT
CASSLETGPNSPLHF
>TRBD2|TRBV15|few|TRBJ2-7
TGTGCCACCAGCAGAGATGATTTCGGCAGCGGGAGGCCTACAAGCCACGAGCAGTACTTC
CATSRDDFGSGRPTSHEQYF
>TRBD2|TRBV9|NA|TRBJ2-3
TGTGCCAGCAGCACGCGAGGACTAGCGGGAGATGATACGCAGTATTTT
CASSTRGLAGDDTQYF
>NA|TRBV30|NA|TRBJ2-3
TGTGCCTGGACAGGGTTTGTCGCAGATACGCAGTATTTT
CAWTGFVADTQYF
>TRBD2|TRBV6-5|NA|TRBJ2-5
TGTGCCAGCAGCAAGCCTGGACTAGCGGGAGAGACCCAGTACTTC
CASSKPGLAGETQYF